This T cell receptor beta chain is drawn from a study of blood T cells in healthy people across ages. Primed by a sample-barcoded 5' primer and a J-beta primer mix, a second PCR proceeded for about 7 to 12 cycles. TCRdb itself ran the 5' RACE reads through MiXCR, one entry per CDR3 protein. The sample contains 800,000 to 950,000 distinct CDR3 sequences, under 35% of which appear only once. Trimming cost V 5 bases and J 7 bases, with 17 bases left between them. The CDR3 sequence is 15 residues long. The germline V gene has CDR1 SGHTA and CDR2 FQGNSA. These data are also associated with another study on T cells of mothers and their children.

The source is a woman aged 40 to 50 in good health. The rearrangement joins TRBV7-2 to TRBJ1-4, with D possibly matching TRBD1 (5 bases). Sequenced material: blood. This CDR3 is CASSVGGQGGEKLFF. CDR3 DNA: TGTGCCAGCAGCGTGGGAGGGCAGGGAGGTGAAAAACTGTTTTTT.